One and the same sample provided the 4 T cell receptor beta chains below, sequenced in a study of T cells in Graves' hyperthyroidism and ophthalmopathy. Amplified regions were TCR beta CDR3 sequences from RNA transcripts. The HTBI primer set drove a first-round RT-PCR of the TCR CDR3. Using its own MiXCR run on the multiplex PCR reads, TCRdb lists one record per CDR3 protein. Of roughly 550,000 distinct CDR3 sequences in the sample, around 16% were seen once. Sequences were obtained from blood. Receptors originate from a woman aged 25 to 39 with Graves' ophthalmopathy.

Of note for this clonotype: Possible read error: a much larger clone is one base away. V is TRBV10-3 and J is TRBJ2-1; the match to TRBD2 covers 15 bases. This CDR3 is 15 amino acids long. The germline gives CDR1 ENHRY, CDR2 SYGVKD. The trim removed 10 bases at V and 2 bases at J, leaving 3 bases unmatched. The CDR3 region is CATGLAGGPYNEQFF. The CDR3 DNA reads as TGTGCCACCGGACTAGCGGGAGGGCCCTACAATGAGCAGTTCTTC.

This clonotype was picked up many times. The chain joins TRBV20-1 to TRBJ2-3; 8 nucleotides match TRBD1. After removal of 3 bases from V and 1 base from J, the junction contained 6 bases not matched to a gene. CDR3 length equals 15 residues. Germline-derived CDR1 and CDR2 are DFQATT and SNEGSKA (reference sequence). The CDR3 DNA follows: TGCAGTGCTAGGGGACAGGTTAGGGGCACAGATACGCAGTATTTT. Protein: CSARGQVRGTDTQYF.

This clonotype was recorded a few times. The V gene is TRBV5-8, the J gene TRBJ2-5; D is ambiguous. V was shortened by 0 bases and J by 3 bases, with 6 bases between the two germline ends. Germline-derived CDR1 and CDR2 are SGHTS and YDEGEE. The CDR3 loop spans 13 amino acids. CDR3 sequence reads: CASSLVLEETQYF. The CDR3 DNA reads TGTGCCAGCAGCTTGGTTCTGGAAGAGACCCAGTACTTC. Together with reference TRBV5-8 and TRBJ2-5, the CDR3 gives the full variable domain: EAGVTQSPTHLIKTRGQQATLRCSPISGHTSVYWYQQALGLGLQFLLWYDEGEERNRGNFPPRFSGRQFPNYSSELNVNALELEDSALYLCASSLVLEETQYFGPGTRLLVL.

This clonotype was counted at least ten times. This chain uses TRBV5-6 with TRBJ1-4, with a tentative D call TRBD1 (6 bases). V was cut by 0 bases and J by 6 bases, with 18 bases left in between. This CDR3 has 17 amino acids. Germline CDR1 SGHDT, CDR2 YYEEEE. DNA of the CDR3: TGTGCCAGCAGCTTGGGGGCCTCCAGGGGATTGCATGAAAAACTGTTTTTT. Its translation is CASSLGASRGLHEKLFF.